These T cell receptor beta chains were read from a single sample in a study of Ad26.COV2.S vaccination and SARS-CoV-2 variants. TCRdb keeps only in-frame clones here, not all; method: immunoSEQ multiplex PCR. This table has 300,000 to 400,000 clones, 90% appearing once. This specimen was peripheral blood, taken in a trial of Ad26.COV2.S vaccine versus placebo. The receptors come from a person between 18 and 59 years old who received the Ad26.COV2.S COVID-19 vaccine or a placebo. The CDR3 runs from the conserved cysteine through the conserved F or W. D genes are given only for firm matches. Size is omitted from some rows. Given values are once, few, many or a class for expanded clones.

size	V	J	D	length	DNA	CDR3
.	TRBV6-5	TRBJ2-2	TRBD1	14	TGTGCCAGCAGTTCTGGACAGGGGGCCGGGGAGCTGTTTTTT	CASSSGQGAGELFF
.	TRBV5-1	TRBJ2-3	.	15	TGCGCCAGCAGCTTCCGGGGGCAGTTAACAGATACGCAGTATTTT	CASSFRGQLTDTQYF
.	TRBV3-1/TRBV3-2	TRBJ2-1	.	16	TGTGCCAGCAGCCAACCTCCGGGATTCGTCCCCAATGAGCAGTTCTTC	CASSQPPGFVPNEQFF
.	TRBV25-1	TRBJ1-2	.	14	TGTGCCAGCAGTGATCAAGGGTCTTACTATGGCTACACCTTC	CASSDQGSYYGYTF
.	TRBV12-3/TRBV12-4	TRBJ1-2	.	13	TGTGCCAGCAGTTTGGGTAACCTAGGTGGCTACACCTTC	CASSLGNLGGYTF
once	TRBV5-1	TRBJ2-7	.	14	TGCGCCAGCAGCTTGAGCAGAAAACCCTACGAGCAGTACTTC	CASSLSRKPYEQYF
.	TRBV6-5	TRBJ1-3	.	15	TGTGCCAGCAGTTACTCGTACACCTCTGGAAACACCATATATTTT	CASSYSYTSGNTIYF
.	TRBV6-5	TRBJ2-2	.	16	TGTGCCAGCAGTTACGCACATGTGTCGGACACCGGGGAGCTGTTTTTT	CASSYAHVSDTGELFF
.	TRBV2	TRBJ1-1	.	14	TGTGCCAGCAGCGGACAAGCAGCTTCCACTGAAGCTTTCTTT	CASSGQAASTEAFF
.	TRBV5-8	TRBJ2-2	TRBD2	16	TGTGCCAGCAGCTTCGGGACTAGCGCGGGAATCGGGGAGCTGTTTTTT	CASSFGTSAGIGELFF
.	TRBV5-4	TRBJ2-3	.	14	TGTGCCAGCAGCTTGGGCCAGAACACAGATACGCAGTATTTT	CASSLGQNTDTQYF
.	TRBV19	TRBJ2-1	.	19	TGTGCCAGTAGTCCTCGACAGACACTCGTTGAGAACTCCTACAATGAGCAGTTCTTC	CASSPRQTLVENSYNEQFF
.	TRBV7-2	TRBJ2-1	TRBD1	18	TGTGCCAGCAGCGTCCCCCCAACGAGAAGGGGGCGTATGGATGAGCAGTTCTTC	CASSVPPTRRGRMDEQFF
.	TRBV9	TRBJ1-3	.	16	TGTGCCAGCAGCGCCCTTAACACGACGTCTGGAAACACCATATATTTT	CASSALNTTSGNTIYF
.	TRBV9	TRBJ1-1	.	11	TGTGCCAGCAGCCCGAACACTGAAGCTTTCTTT	CASSPNTEAFF
.	TRBV7-2	TRBJ2-3	TRBD1	16	TGTGCCAGCAGCTTAACCCAGGGGGCGCGAACAGATACGCAGTATTTT	CASSLTQGARTDTQYF